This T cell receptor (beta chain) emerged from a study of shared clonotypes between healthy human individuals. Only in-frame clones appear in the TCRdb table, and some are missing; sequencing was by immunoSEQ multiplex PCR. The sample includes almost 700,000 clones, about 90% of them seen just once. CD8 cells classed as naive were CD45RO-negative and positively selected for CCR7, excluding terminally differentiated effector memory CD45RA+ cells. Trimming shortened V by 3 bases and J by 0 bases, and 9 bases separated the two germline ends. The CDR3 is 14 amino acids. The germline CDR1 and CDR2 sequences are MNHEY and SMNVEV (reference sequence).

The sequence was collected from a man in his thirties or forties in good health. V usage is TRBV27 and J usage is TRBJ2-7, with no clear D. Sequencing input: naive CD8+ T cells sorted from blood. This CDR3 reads CASSFFASSYEQYF. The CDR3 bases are TGTGCCAGCAGTTTCTTCGCCAGCTCCTACGAGCAGTACTTC.